One and the same sample provided the 16 T cell receptor beta chains below, sequenced in a study of Tregs in tolerant kidney transplant recipients. The table came from immunoSEQ multiplex PCR; TCRdb's copy has only in-frame clones and leaves some out. Seen here are tens of thousands of clones, approximately 90% observed once, and the top ten hold about 0.3%. Sequences were derived from Tregs from blood, sampled before the transplant. The receptors were sampled from a human donor who received a combined kidney and bone marrow transplant.

This sequence joins TRBV27 and TRBJ2-7; 8 nucleotides align to TRBD2. Germline lookup yields CDR1 MNHEY and CDR2 SMNVEV (reference sequence). CDR3 length: 15 residues. V shed 6 bases, J shed 6 bases, and the junction held 13 bases outside the gene matches. In DNA, the CDR3 is TGTGCCAGCAGGGTCTTAGCGGGAACCTCTGTCGAGCAGTACTTC. This sequence encodes CASRVLAGTSVEQYF.

The chain is built from TRBV7-9 and TRBJ1-4; 9 bases line up with TRBD1. The CDR3 extends over 15 amino acids. V lost 2 bases, J lost 7 bases, and 5 bases stayed unmatched. Germline CDR1 SEHNR, CDR2 FQNEAQ (reference sequence). CDR3 residues: CASSLSGTGIEKLFF. The CDR3, as DNA: TGTGCCAGCAGCTTAAGCGGGACAGGGATTGAAAAACTGTTTTTT.

The J gene is TRBJ1-1, the V gene TRBV5-6, with D possibly TRBD1 on 5 matching bases. The CDR3 runs 14 residues. V lost 4 bases and J 1 base, leaving 11 bases between the germline ends. CDR1 and CDR2 (germline): SGHDT, YYEEEE. The DNA for the CDR3 is TGTGCCAGCAGCGAGGGGTTAGGGAACACTGAAGCTTTCTTT. Protein: CASSEGLGNTEAFF.

The chain is built from TRBV11-2 and TRBJ2-1, with D tentatively TRBD2 (6 bases). In germline, CDR1 is SGHAT, CDR2 FQNNGV. V lost 0 bases and J 4 bases, leaving 10 bases between the germline ends. The CDR3 is 15 amino acids. DNA for the CDR3: TGTGCCAGCAGCTTAGAATCAGGAGGGTACAATGAGCAGTTCTTC. Protein: CASSLESGGYNEQFF.

This chain uses TRBV19 with TRBJ2-1; 12 bases are a match to TRBD2. The CDR3 has 17 amino acids. Per germline, CDR1 LNHDA and CDR2 SQIVND (reference sequence). Germline trimming cut 6 bases from V and 6 bases from J; bases unmatched to any gene: 12. The CDR3 reads CASSKELAGGPGNEQFF. In nucleotides, the CDR3 is TGTGCCAGTAGCAAGGAGCTAGCGGGAGGGCCAGGCAATGAGCAGTTCTTC.

The chain links TRBV5-1 to TRBJ2-3; D uncertain. The ends were cut back, 4 bases at V and 3 bases at J, with 6 bases in the middle. This CDR3 spans 12 amino acids. Looked up from germline, CDR1 is SGHRS and CDR2 is YFSETQ. The CDR3 loop reads CASSATTDTQYF. The DNA of the CDR3 is TGCGCCAGCAGCGCTACTACAGATACGCAGTATTTT.

The count of this clone is one. This chain uses TRBV29-1 with TRBJ1-5, with 9 positions matching TRBD1. This CDR3 contains 14 residues. The J segment lost 7 bases and the V segment lost 5 bases, leaving 9 bases of the junction unmatched. Germline CDR1 and CDR2: SQVTM and ANQGSEA. This chain's CDR3 is CSVSEGQGGQPQHF. CDR3 DNA: TGCAGCGTTTCGGAGGGACAGGGCGGACAGCCCCAGCATTTT.

This rearrangement joins TRBV5-1 to TRBJ2-5; TRBD2 aligns across 10 bases. The CDR3 spans 15 residues. V shed 5 bases and J 5 bases; nucleotides not matched to a gene: 9. From germline, CDR1 is SGHRS and CDR2 YFSETQ. The CDR3 sequence: CASRTGTSVGETQYF. The CDR3 DNA sequence: TGCGCCAGCAGAACCGGGACTAGCGTTGGTGAGACCCAGTACTTC.

This clone has more than one count but fewer than ten. The V gene is TRBV18, the J gene TRBJ2-7; 7 bases fit TRBD2. There are 14 residues in the CDR3. Germline trimming cut 3 bases from V and 4 bases from J; bases unmatched to any gene: 6. From germline, CDR1 is KGHSH and CDR2 LQKENI. CDR3: CASSPPSGLYEQYF. In DNA form, the CDR3 reads TGTGCCAGCTCACCCCCTAGCGGTCTTTACGAGCAGTACTTC.

The chain links TRBV5-4 to TRBJ2-7; D possibly corresponds to TRBD1 (5 bases). The V and J ends lost 4 bases and 0 bases respectively, with 8 bases between them. CDR1 and CDR2 from the germline V gene are SGHNT and YYREEE (reference sequence). CDR3 length equals 13 residues. In DNA form, the CDR3 reads TGTGCCAGCAGCACCGACAGCTCCTACGAGCAGTACTTC. Its translation: CASSTDSSYEQYF.

CDR3 coding DNA: TGTGCCAGCAGCCCGCCGACACCTCCAGGCACTGAAGCTTTCTTT. This translates into CASSPPTPPGTEAFF. The chain uses TRBV7-3 and TRBJ1-1, with D hard to call. V gave up 5 bases and J gave up 4 bases, with 17 bases separating them. Per germline, CDR1 SGHTA and CDR2 FQGTGA. This CDR3 is built from 15 residues.

This rearrangement joins TRBV20-1 to TRBJ1-1, with a weak D call TRBD1 (5 bases). The CDR3 is 10 amino acids. V was cut by 7 bases and J by 6 bases, with 9 bases left in between. Germline CDR1 is DFQATT and CDR2 is SNEGSKA (reference sequence). The DNA of the CDR3 is TGCAGTGGTGGGGCCGCTGAAGCTTTCTTT. Its protein product is CSGGAAEAFF.

J is TRBJ2-3 and V is TRBV7-2; 12 bases are shared with TRBD2. With 7 bases clipped from V and 6 bases from J, the junction kept 5 bases outside the gene matches. This CDR3 contains 14 residues. CDR1 is SGHTA and CDR2 is FQGNSA in the germline V gene. CDR3 residues: CASNTGTSGDTQYF. In DNA form, the CDR3 reads TGTGCCAGCAATACCGGGACTAGCGGGGATACGCAGTATTTT. The full variable domain, its missing parts supplied by reference TRBV7-2 and TRBJ2-3, is GAGVSQSPSNKVTEKGKDVELRCDPISGHTALYWYRQSLGQGLEFLIYFQGNSAPDKSGLPSDRFSAERTGGSVSTLTIQRTQQEDSAVYLCASNTGTSGDTQYFGPGTRLTVL.

V and J are TRBV28 and TRBJ2-7, with 8 nucleotides matching TRBD1. V trimming: 2 bases; J trimming: 3 bases; junction bases outside the gene matches: 0. This CDR3 contains 13 residues. CDR1 is MDHEN and CDR2 is SYDVKM in the germline V gene. CDR3 DNA sequence: TGTGCCAGCAGTTTAGGACAGGGCTACGAGCAGTACTTC. This codes for CASSLGQGYEQYF.

This clone was observed once. This chain uses TRBV30 with TRBJ2-7, with a possible D match to TRBD1 (6 bases). V was cut by 5 bases and J by 3 bases, with 8 bases left in between. The CDR3 totals 11 residues. CDR1 is GTSNPN and CDR2 is SVGIG in the germline V gene (reference sequence). CDR3 loop: CAWVQGYEQYF. Here the CDR3 DNA reads TGTGCCTGGGTACAGGGCTACGAGCAGTACTTC.

The rearrangement uses TRBV28 and TRBJ2-3; D unresolved. This CDR3 comprises 13 residues. Germline V gives CDR1 MDHEN, CDR2 SYDVKM. Trimming took off 3 bases at V and 1 base at J, with 5 bases between the two ends. The CDR3 sequence: CASSFTGTDTQYF. The CDR3 nucleotides are TGTGCCAGCAGTTTCACAGGCACAGATACGCAGTATTTT.